The 20 T cell receptor beta chains reported below all come from one sample, sequenced in a study of blood T cells in healthy people across ages. The use of a sample-barcoded 5' primer and a J-beta primer mix characterized a second PCR of roughly 6 to 11 cycles. TCRdb recomputed calls from the 5' RACE reads with MiXCR, one row per CDR3 protein. The sample shows about 1,800,000 distinct CDR3 sequences, roughly 28% of them seen only once. Sequencing was done on a sample of blood. The receptors were sampled from a woman aged 25 to 39 in good health.

Regarding this clonotype: Being one base from a much bigger clone, this may be a read error. CDR3 in amino acids: CATSDSREGREQYF. Here the CDR3 DNA reads TGTGCCACCAGTGACTCGCGGGAGGGTCGTGAGCAGTACTTC. The V call is TRBV24-1, the J call TRBJ2-7; TRBD2 aligns across 9 bases. The length of the CDR3 is 14 residues. The V gene's germline CDR1 is KGHDR and CDR2 SFDVKD. The V and J ends lost 4 bases and 7 bases, in that order; junction bases with no gene match: 7.

The sample holds a few counts of this clonotype. The rearrangement uses TRBV20-1 and TRBJ2-3; TRBD2 matches 9 bases. Germline V gives CDR1 DFQATT, CDR2 SNEGSKA (reference sequence). V lost 4 bases and J lost 3; bases outside the gene matches: 11. The CDR3 extends over 16 amino acids. The chain's CDR3 is CSAMVRRGRATDTQYF. The CDR3 bases are TGCAGTGCTATGGTCCGCCGCGGGAGGGCGACAGATACGCAGTATTTT.

This clonotype was recorded a few times. V usage is TRBV5-1 and J usage is TRBJ1-2; 8 positions match TRBD1. V lost 4 bases and J lost 5; bases outside the gene matches: 7. This CDR3 spans 14 amino acids. Germline V CDR1 and CDR2: SGHRS, YFSETQ. The CDR3 loop reads CASSNWTGRYGYTF. The CDR3 coding sequence is TGCGCCAGCAGCAACTGGACAGGGCGGTATGGCTACACCTTC.

J is TRBJ2-5 and V is TRBV4-3; TRBD1 is a possible D gene (5 bases). V was shortened by 0 bases and J by 1 base, with 6 bases between the two germline ends. Germline assignment: CDR1 LGHNA and CDR2 YSLEER. This CDR3 spans 14 amino acids. The CDR3 coding sequence is TGCGCCAGCAGCCAAGAACAGGTCCAAGAGACCCAGTACTTC. Translating gives CASSQEQVQETQYF.

In nucleotides, the CDR3 is TGTGCCAGCAGTTTCAAAAACTTGGGGACCCAAGGTCAGCCCCAGCATTTT. Translating it yields CASSFKNLGTQGQPQHF. The chain has TRBV12-3 or TRBV12-4 and TRBJ1-5; a weak D match, TRBD1 (5 bases). Trimming shortened V by 3 bases and J by 6 bases, and 21 bases separated the two germline ends. CDR3 length: 17 residues.

The chain recombines TRBV11-2 with TRBJ2-7; 9 nucleotides align to TRBD1. Germline CDR1 is SGHAT and CDR2 is FQNNGV. This CDR3 comprises 15 residues. With V trimmed by 5 bases and J by 5 bases, 10 bases remained unmatched. The CDR3 spells CASSLLGQGFHEQYF. DNA of the CDR3: TGTGCCAGCAGCCTACTGGGACAGGGTTTCCACGAGCAGTACTTC. The whole variable domain, remainder taken from reference TRBV11-2 and TRBJ2-7, is EAGVAQSPRYKIIEKRQSVAFWCNPISGHATLYWYQQILGQGPKLLIQFQNNGVVDDSQLPKDRFSAERLKGVDSTLKIQPAKLEDSAVYLCASSLLGQGFHEQYFGPGTRLTVT.

This chain joins TRBV7-6 and TRBJ2-4; TRBD2 agrees at 7 bases. Unmatched junction bases numbered 8, after V lost 1 base and J lost 2 bases. The CDR3 length is 17 residues. Germline lookup yields CDR1 SGHVS and CDR2 FNYEAQ. The CDR3 bases are TGTGCCAGCAGCTTAGGGGCTTCCGGGGGGTCCAAAAACATTCAGTACTTC. Amino acids: CASSLGASGGSKNIQYF.

This clonotype was picked up a small number of times. The chain carries TRBV28 and TRBJ2-5; 14 bases fit TRBD2. CDR3 length: 17 residues. Germline lookup yields CDR1 MDHEN and CDR2 SYDVKM. The V gene end was trimmed by 4 bases and the J gene end by 1 base; junction bases not matched to a gene: 5. The DNA of the CDR3 is TGTGCCAGCAGTTCCGCCGGACTAGCGGGGGGCCAAGAGACCCAGTACTTC. Translated, it gives CASSSAGLAGGQETQYF.

Regarding this clonotype: A much larger clone differs by one base, so this may be a read error. The rearrangement joins TRBV12-3 or TRBV12-4 to TRBJ1-5; D not resolved. The CDR3 has 14 amino acids. The CDR3 here is CANSLDGGRLPQHF. CDR3 DNA: TGTGCCAACAGTTTAGACGGTGGCCGTCTCCCCCAGCATTTT.

This clonotype has just a few counts. One end of the junction is discordant with germline, which a read error may explain. This rearrangement joins TRBV5-1 to TRBJ2-5; D is ambiguous. Germline V gene lookup returns CDR1 SGHRS and CDR2 YFSETQ. This CDR3 is 15 amino acids long. The CDR3 DNA reads as TGCGCCAGCAGCTTGTACTCTCTGTACCAAGGGACCCAGTACTTC. Its protein product is CASSLYSLYQGTQYF.

On this clonotype: With a much larger clone just one base away, this may be a read error. The chain carries TRBV29-1 and TRBJ2-7; 9 bases agree with TRBD2. Germline V CDR1 and CDR2: SQVTM, ANQGSEA. The CDR3 extends over 13 amino acids. DNA for the CDR3: TGTAGCGGGGGACAAGGGGGCAACTACGAGCAGTACTTC. Amino acids: CSGGQGGNYEQYF.

This clonotype was seen a handful of times. The CDR3 DNA is TGTGCCAGCAGTACATACCTGGGGGACTATGGCTACACCTTC. Translated, it gives CASSTYLGDYGYTF. The chain combines TRBV6-1 with TRBJ1-2; a possible D gene is TRBD1 (5 bases). V lost 5 bases, J lost 3 bases, and 13 bases lay in between. CDR3 length equals 14 residues. Germline V gene lookup returns CDR1 MNHNS and CDR2 SASEGT.

The sample holds many counts of this clonotype. This chain uses TRBV29-1 with TRBJ2-5; no clear D gene. Germline CDR1 and CDR2: SQVTM and ANQGSEA. Trimming took off 6 bases at V and 5 bases at J, with 13 bases between the two ends. The CDR3 is 12 residues long. The CDR3 bases are TGCAGCGTGAACCTCCGGAGCGAGACCCAGTACTTC. Encoded protein: CSVNLRSETQYF.

This clonotype occurred a few times. The chain is built from TRBV12-3 or TRBV12-4 and TRBJ1-5, with D hard to call. The CDR3 consists of 12 residues. Between the trimmed V and J ends, which lost 6 bases and 8 bases, there was a span of 11 bases. The CDR3 sequence: CASRDHVEPQHF. CDR3 DNA: TGTGCCAGCAGGGACCACGTAGAGCCCCAGCATTTT.

This clonotype appeared many times. The rearrangement joins TRBV6-2 or TRBV6-3 to TRBJ2-7, with 8 bases aligning to TRBD1. This CDR3 contains 15 residues. CDR1 and CDR2 (germline): MNHEY, SVGEGT. V shed 6 bases, J shed 5 bases, and the junction held 12 bases outside the gene matches. This CDR3 reads CASRRPGQVIDEQYF. CDR3 DNA sequence: TGTGCCAGCAGACGCCCGGGACAGGTTATAGACGAGCAGTACTTC.

This chain joins TRBV29-1 and TRBJ1-1, with 8 nucleotides matching TRBD1. Trimming cost V 7 bases and J 2 bases; bases outside gene matches: 6. CDR1 SQVTM and CDR2 ANQGSEA come from the germline V gene. CDR3 length: 13 amino acids. As DNA, the CDR3 is TGCAGCGCGATCAGGGGGCCTAACACTGAAGCTTTCTTT. Its protein is CSAIRGPNTEAFF.

This chain links TRBV15 with TRBJ1-2; a weak D match, TRBD1 (5 bases). Germline values: CDR1 LNHNV, CDR2 YYDKDF (reference sequence). CDR3 length: 13 residues. V lost 9 bases and J 8 bases, leaving 19 bases between the germline ends. CDR3 nucleotide sequence: TGTGCCACGGGAGGCAGTCTGTGGGGGGGCTACACCTTC. Amino acid sequence: CATGGSLWGGYTF.

Points on this clonotype: A much larger clonotype is one base distant, so this may be a read error. The chain combines TRBV11-2 with TRBJ2-4, with 7 nucleotides matching TRBD2. The DNA end is more similar to TRBJ2-7, so the J call may be wrong. Germline-derived CDR1 and CDR2 are SGHAT and FQNNGV. This CDR3 comprises 15 residues. CDR3 sequence: CASGPQGVAGYEQYF. CDR3 nucleotides: TGTGCCAGCGGCCCCCAGGGTGTAGCGGGCTACGAGCAGTACTTC.

The V call is TRBV5-1, the J call TRBJ1-4; D remains unclear. Germline V gives CDR1 SGHRS, CDR2 YFSETQ. The CDR3 runs 13 residues. The V end was cut by 1 base, the J end by 8 bases, with 9 bases between. This chain's CDR3 is CASSLYGGEKLFF. Written as DNA, the CDR3 is TGCGCCAGCAGCTTGTACGGCGGCGAAAAACTGTTTTTT.

The rearrangement links TRBV12-3 or TRBV12-4 to TRBJ2-2, with TRBD1 identical over 8 bases. The CDR3 runs to 15 residues. Unmatched junction bases numbered 11, after V lost 6 bases and J lost 8 bases. CDR3 DNA: TGTGCCAGCAGCTGGGGAACAGGGGGTGGAGGGGAGCTGTTTTTT. Encoded protein: CASSWGTGGGGELFF.